What follows are 29 T cell receptor beta chains derived from one specimen sequenced in a study of T cells in Graves' hyperthyroidism and ophthalmopathy. Researchers took RNA transcripts and amplified the TCR beta CDR3 regions from them. HTBI primers were the set used in a first-round RT-PCR of the TCR CDR3. TCRdb re-analysed the multiplex PCR reads in MiXCR, keeping a single row per CDR3 protein. Of 450,000 to 600,000 distinct CDR3 sequences listed, approximately 14% were seen once; the top ten hold approximately 15%. The source material was blood. These receptors were obtained from a woman aged 40 to 49 with Graves' hyperthyroidism.

The V call is TRBV20-1, the J call TRBJ2-4; possibly TRBD2 for D (6 bases). Germline CDR1 reads DFQATT; CDR2 reads SNEGSKA (reference sequence). The CDR3 has 16 amino acids. V lost 1 base and J 0 bases, leaving 13 bases between the germline ends. This CDR3 is CSARGGSGVAKNIQYF. In DNA, the CDR3 is TGCAGTGCTAGAGGTGGTAGCGGAGTAGCCAAAAACATTCAGTACTTC.

This clonotype was observed at least ten times. The chain recombines TRBV20-1 with TRBJ2-5; TRBD2 matches 15 bases. The CDR3 totals 16 residues. CDR1 and CDR2 (germline): DFQATT, SNEGSKA (reference sequence). The V segment lost 5 bases and the J segment 5 bases; nucleotides outside the gene matches: 9. As DNA, the CDR3 is TGCAGTGCTTATAGGACTAGCGGGAGGGTCACGGAGACCCAGTACTTC. Its translation: CSAYRTSGRVTETQYF.

This clonotype was seen ten or more times. J is TRBJ2-7 and V is TRBV6-1, with D possibly being TRBD2 (5 bases). The CDR3 covers 16 residues. V was pared by 6 bases and J by 3 bases, with 21 bases between. Germline-derived CDR1 and CDR2 are MNHNS and SASEGT. CDR3 protein: CASSRGRLKTVYEQYF. DNA of the CDR3: TGTGCCAGCAGCAGAGGGCGGCTTAAAACGGTCTACGAGCAGTACTTC.

This clonotype turned up a few times. V and J are TRBV10-3 and TRBJ1-5; D gene uncertain. This CDR3 has 12 amino acids. V lost 3 bases, J lost 3 bases, and 3 bases lay in between. Germline V gene lookup returns CDR1 ENHRY and CDR2 SYGVKD. DNA for the CDR3: TGTGCCATCAGTGAACCCAATCAGCCCCAGCATTTT. The encoded protein is CAISEPNQPQHF.

This clonotype was found a few times. The rearrangement links TRBV30 to TRBJ2-6, with unresolved D. From germline, CDR1 is GTSNPN and CDR2 SVGIG (reference sequence). The CDR3 is 14 amino acids. The germline V and J ends were trimmed by 4 bases and 2 bases, with 9 bases remaining between them. The CDR3 loop reads CAWIRLTGANVLTF. The CDR3 DNA sequence: TGTGCCTGGATTAGGCTAACTGGGGCCAACGTCCTGACTTTC.

This clonotype has more than one count but fewer than ten. This chain links TRBV28 with TRBJ1-1; TRBD1 matches 9 bases. The germline V gene has CDR1 MDHEN and CDR2 SYDVKM. This CDR3 comprises 16 residues. The V gene end was trimmed by 2 bases and the J gene end by 3 bases; junction bases not matched to a gene: 7. The chain's CDR3 is CASSLGTGYLDTEAFF. DNA for the CDR3: TGTGCCAGCAGTTTAGGGACAGGGTATTTGGACACTGAAGCTTTCTTT.

The chain links TRBV9 to TRBJ1-2; D perhaps matches TRBD1 (5 bases). The CDR3 has 13 residues. CDR1 and CDR2 from the germline V gene are SGDLS and YYNGEE. The V end lost 0 bases, the J end lost 12 bases, and 15 bases lay between the germline ends. The CDR3 is CASSVGMVGDDTF. CDR3 in DNA: TGTGCCAGCAGCGTAGGTATGGTGGGGGACGACACCTTC.

The chain employs TRBV7-2 and TRBJ1-5; D remains unclear. V was cut by 2 bases and J by 3 bases, with 8 bases left in between. The CDR3 is 14 residues long. The germline gives CDR1 SGHTA, CDR2 FQGNSA. CDR3 in amino acids: CASSLTPSNQPQHF. Written as DNA, the CDR3 is TGTGCCAGCAGCTTAACACCTTCCAATCAGCCCCAGCATTTT.

The sample holds many counts of this clonotype. This rearrangement joins TRBV19 to TRBJ1-3; perhaps TRBD1 as D (5 bases). Trimming stripped 7 bases from V and 4 bases from J, with 20 bases between. The CDR3 covers 16 residues. Per the germline V gene, CDR1 is LNHDA and CDR2 is SQIVND (reference sequence). The CDR3 region is CASTDDLRGTGNTIYF. The CDR3 region has the DNA TGTGCCAGTACCGACGACCTGCGGGGGACGGGAAACACCATATATTTT.

This clonotype was found many times. The chain is built from TRBV20-1 and TRBJ2-7; possible D gene TRBD2, 5 bases. Germline V gene sequence: CDR1 DFQATT, CDR2 SNEGSKA (reference sequence). The CDR3 is 15 residues long. The V and J ends lost 4 bases and 0 bases respectively, with 16 bases between them. The CDR3 nucleotides are TGCAGTGCTAAGACAATAGCGAAACCCTCCTACGAGCAGTACTTC. It specifies CSAKTIAKPSYEQYF.

This clonotype was seen ten or more times. The rearrangement uses TRBV30 and TRBJ2-5; D unresolved. The V and J ends lost 2 bases and 3 bases respectively, with 7 bases between them. The CDR3 is 12 amino acids. CDR1 is GTSNPN, CDR2 SVGIG, per germline (reference sequence). In DNA, the CDR3 is TGTGCCTGGAGTCCAAGGGAAGAGACCCAGTACTTC. Residues: CAWSPREETQYF.

This clonotype has ten or more counts. This chain links TRBV18 with TRBJ2-3; D is perhaps TRBD1 (6 bases). Per the germline V gene, CDR1 is KGHSH and CDR2 is LQKENI. V gave up 8 bases and J gave up 2 bases, with 14 bases separating them. This CDR3 region has 14 residues. CDR3 DNA: TGTGCCAGCCTACCGGGACAAAACACAGATACGCAGTATTTT. Translation gives CASLPGQNTDTQYF.

This clonotype appeared many times. This chain connects TRBV28 to TRBJ1-4; D is ambiguous. The CDR3 is made up of 15 amino acids. With 2 bases removed from V and 0 bases from J, the gap between germline ends came to 7 bases. Germline V gene data show CDR1 as MDHEN and CDR2 as SYDVKM. In nucleotides, the CDR3 is TGTGCCAGCAGTTTAGCCGGGGCAACTAATGAAAAACTGTTTTTT. Translated, it gives CASSLAGATNEKLFF. The full variable domain, rest sourced from reference TRBV28 and TRBJ1-4, is DVKVTQSSRYLVKRTGEKVFLECVQDMDHENMFWYRQDPGLGLRLIYFSYDVKMKEKGDIPEGYSVSREKKERFSLILESASTNQTSMYLCASSLAGATNEKLFFGSGTQLSVL.

This clonotype showed up just a few times. The chain recombines TRBV28 with TRBJ1-3, with 10 bases aligning to TRBD1. V lost 7 bases to trimming and J lost 0 bases; unmatched junction nucleotides: 6. From germline, CDR1 is MDHEN and CDR2 SYDVKM. The CDR3 sequence is 16 residues long. For the CDR3, the DNA is TGTGCCAGCATCCCCGGGACAGGGGACTCTGGAAACACCATATATTTT. Translation: CASIPGTGDSGNTIYF.

The V and J genes are TRBV27 and TRBJ2-7; weak D call: TRBD1 (5 bases). This CDR3 spans 18 amino acids. The V end lost 5 bases, the J end lost 6 bases, and 29 bases lay between the germline ends. The germline V gene encodes CDR1 MNHEY and CDR2 SMNVEV (reference sequence). This CDR3 reads CASSGSQDPAGIFTEQYF. Written as DNA, the CDR3 is TGTGCCAGCAGTGGAAGTCAAGACCCAGCAGGGATTTTCACCGAGCAGTACTTC.

This clonotype was recorded at least ten times. The CDR3 loop is CASSQPRGGEAFF. CDR3 DNA sequence: TGTGCCAGCAGCCAACCAAGGGGAGGTGAAGCTTTCTTT. The gene calls are TRBV14 and TRBJ1-1, with a tentative D call TRBD1 (5 bases). The germline V gene encodes CDR1 SGHDN and CDR2 FVKESK. The CDR3 has 13 residues. The V end lost 2 bases, the J end lost 7 bases, and 11 bases lay between the germline ends.

This clonotype has at least ten counts. This chain links TRBV28 with TRBJ2-3, with no clear D. From germline, CDR1 is MDHEN and CDR2 SYDVKM. This CDR3 has 16 residues. The V gene lost 5 bases and the J gene lost 0 bases, with 15 bases spanning the gap. CDR3 sequence: CASSIIDGLSTDTQYF. Here the CDR3 DNA reads TGTGCCAGCAGTATCATTGACGGCTTAAGCACAGATACGCAGTATTTT.

The chain has TRBV20-1 and TRBJ2-2, with 9 positions matching TRBD1. From germline, CDR1 is DFQATT and CDR2 SNEGSKA (reference sequence). The CDR3 covers 16 residues. J was trimmed by 8 bases and V by 6 bases; bases with no gene match: 16. This chain's CDR3 is CSAQERDREVMGELFF. The CDR3 DNA is TGCAGTGCCCAAGAACGGGACAGGGAAGTAATGGGGGAGCTGTTTTTT.

Concerning this clonotype itself: In this CDR3 the conserved last residue, phenylalanine or tryptophan, is missing, so a read error is likely. The CDR3 DNA reads as TGTGCCAGCAGCCGGGTACCCGGGCGACTAGCGGGAGCCGGGGAGCTGTTTCTT. It translates to CASSRVPGRLAGAGELFL. This rearrangement joins TRBV5-5 to TRBJ2-2; 12 bases map to TRBD2. CDR1 is SGHKS and CDR2 is YYEKEE in the germline V gene (reference sequence). The CDR3 spans 18 residues. V lost 4 bases to trimming and J lost 6 bases; unmatched junction nucleotides: 13.

This clonotype was picked up many times. This chain uses TRBV2 with TRBJ1-4, with a possible D match to TRBD1 (5 bases). Trimming cost V 7 bases and J 8 bases, with 14 bases left between them. CDR1 is SNHLY, CDR2 FYNNEI, per germline. The CDR3 spans 13 residues. The CDR3: CASIERGQEKLFF. CDR3 DNA sequence: TGTGCCAGCATCGAAAGGGGCCAGGAAAAACTGTTTTTT.

This clonotype was picked up many times. V is TRBV27 and J is TRBJ1-1; unclear D gene. Per the germline V gene, CDR1 is MNHEY and CDR2 is SMNVEV (reference sequence). V lost 2 bases and J 0 bases, leaving 13 bases between the germline ends. The CDR3 consists of 16 residues. The CDR3 DNA is TGTGCCAGCAGTTTAAAAGGCTATCTCATGAACACTGAAGCTTTCTTT. It codes for CASSLKGYLMNTEAFF.

The sample holds many counts of this clonotype. The V gene is TRBV28, the J gene TRBJ2-7, with 7 nucleotides matching TRBD1. The CDR3 length is 14 residues. V lost 6 bases to trimming and J lost 3 bases; unmatched junction nucleotides: 8. Germline V gene data show CDR1 as MDHEN and CDR2 as SYDVKM. This CDR3 is CASSRDRALYEQYF. CDR3 DNA: TGTGCCAGCAGCCGGGACAGAGCCCTCTACGAGCAGTACTTC.

This clonotype appeared many times. The V call is TRBV20-1, the J call TRBJ2-7; 7 positions agree with TRBD1. J gave up 2 bases and V 1 base, and 5 bases lay outside the gene matches. CDR1 and CDR2 (germline): DFQATT, SNEGSKA (reference sequence). CDR3 length: 14 residues. The CDR3 sequence is CSARAPGQTYEQYF. In nucleotides, the CDR3 is TGCAGTGCTAGAGCGCCGGGACAGACCTACGAGCAGTACTTC.

V gene TRBV7-3 combines with J gene TRBJ2-3; D perhaps matches TRBD1 (5 bases). This CDR3 has 13 residues. Germline CDR1 is SGHTA and CDR2 is FQGTGA. Trimming pared 3 bases from V and 6 bases from J, leaving 10 bases between. CDR3 sequence (DNA): TGTGCCAGCAGCTTCAACAGGTCGGATACGCAGTATTTT. Translation: CASSFNRSDTQYF.

V and J are TRBV28 and TRBJ2-6, with 7 bases aligning to TRBD1. Per the germline V gene, CDR1 is MDHEN and CDR2 is SYDVKM. The CDR3 sequence is 12 residues long. V gave up 8 bases and J gave up 9 bases; unmatched junction bases: 4. The CDR3 sequence is CASGTASNVLTF. The CDR3, as DNA: TGTGCCAGCGGGACAGCAAGCAACGTCCTGACTTTC.

This clonotype has at least ten counts. The J gene is TRBJ2-1, the V gene TRBV2; 10 positions agree with TRBD2. This CDR3 contains 15 residues. With 1 base clipped from V and 7 bases from J, the junction kept 4 bases outside the gene matches. In germline, CDR1 is SNHLY, CDR2 FYNNEI. CDR3 region: CASSEEASGSNEQFF. The CDR3 DNA reads as TGTGCCAGCAGTGAAGAGGCTAGCGGGAGTAATGAGCAGTTCTTC.

In the case of this clonotype: This may be a read error: a much more frequent sequence differs by one nucleotide. This sequence joins TRBV3-1 and TRBJ2-7; D remains unclear. Trimming pared 4 bases from V and 5 bases from J, leaving 12 bases between. CDR1 LGHDT and CDR2 YNNKEL come from the germline V gene (reference sequence). The CDR3 is made up of 13 amino acids. DNA of the CDR3: TGTGCCAGCAGCCCGCGAAGAGGTGACGAGCAGTACTTC. This gives the protein CASSPRRGDEQYF.

This clonotype occurred many times. This sequence joins TRBV7-2 and TRBJ1-2; the D is unclear. From germline, CDR1 is SGHTA and CDR2 FQGNSA. The CDR3 is made up of 14 amino acids. V lost 3 bases to trimming and J lost 4 bases, with 12 bases between them. CDR3 bases: TGTGCCAGCAGCTTTCGTCAGGATTTCTATGGCTACACCTTC. This translates into CASSFRQDFYGYTF. The whole variable domain, remainder taken from reference TRBV7-2 and TRBJ1-2, is GAGVSQSPSNKVTEKGKDVELRCDPISGHTALYWYRQSLGQGLEFLIYFQGNSAPDKSGLPSDRFSAERTGGSVSTLTIQRTQQEDSAVYLCASSFRQDFYGYTFGSGTRLTVV.

In this sample, this clonotype turned up a few times. The chain carries TRBV30 and TRBJ2-3; D is possibly TRBD2 (7 bases). This CDR3 has 14 residues. The germline V gene encodes CDR1 GTSNPN and CDR2 SVGIG (reference sequence). Trimming left V 5 bases short and J 2 bases short, with 14 bases between. CDR3 sequence reads: CAWGGATYTDTQYF. As DNA, the CDR3 is TGTGCCTGGGGGGGGGCTACTTACACAGATACGCAGTATTTT.